This entry features one TCR beta chain sequence. Its antigen is not identified. The source of the sample is a study of cytomegalovirus exposure and HLA in healthy donors. General study points: The classifier, whose performance was assessed in both the original and validation cohorts, reportedly diagnosed cytomegalovirus status with high specificity and sensitivity.

This table comes from immunoSEQ multiplex PCR, and its TCRdb copy is limited to in-frame clones, with some not included. The sample contains tens of thousands of clones, approximately 88% of which appear only once. With V trimmed by 1 base and J by 2 bases, 13 bases remained unmatched. The CDR3 has 18 residues. Per the germline V gene, CDR1 is SGHTA and CDR2 is FQGNSA. The chain joins TRBV7-2 to TRBJ1-1; 7 bases are shared with TRBD1. The TCR originated in a woman aged 25 to 39 in good health and CMV-seronegative. Input material: PBMCs. The CDR3 region is CASSLVAWDSGPNTEAFF. DNA of the CDR3: TGTGCCAGCAGCTTAGTCGCCTGGGACAGCGGCCCTAACACTGAAGCTTTCTTT.